This TCR beta chain was observed in a study of vaccination effects on CD4 cells after COVID-19. Study-wide background: Relative to the second dose, post-vaccine samples were obtained a median of 72 days later. Points from the study as a whole: Clones of infection and vaccine origin contracted markedly late after vaccination.

The CDR3 loop spans 14 amino acids. Germline V gene data show CDR1 as PRHDT and CDR2 as FYEKMQ (reference sequence). Trimming took 4 bases from V and 6 from J, leaving 13 bases between them. A word on this clone: Antigen specificity is unknown.

Within the ViraFEST assay, antigen-specific CD4+ T cells underwent expansion with viral peptide pools prior to sequencing. Subsequent to about 10 days of culture, CD4+ T cells were isolated. Participants were given two doses of BNT162b2 or mRNA-1273 vaccine. Days 3 and 7 were when half the medium was replaced with IL-2 medium. The data were produced by immunoSEQ multiplex PCR, yet TCRdb's version contains in-frame clones alone and is incomplete. The sample holds some 24,000 clones, roughly 73% seen once. The chain combines TRBV13 with TRBJ2-1; D remains ambiguous. This specimen consisted of CD4+ T cells from PBMCs cultured with HCoV-NL63 spike peptides, obtained after COVID-19 vaccination. The sequence was obtained from a human donor who received a COVID-19 vaccine. CDR3 region: CASSSKGTFNEQFF. DNA for the CDR3: TGTGCCAGCAGCTCAAAGGGCACGTTCAATGAGCAGTTCTTC.